The rows below give T cell receptor beta chains drawn from one sample of a study of cytomegalovirus exposure and HLA in healthy donors. Here immunoSEQ multiplex PCR was the method, and the copy in TCRdb shows in-frame clones only, minus some. The sample table includes roughly 35,000 clones. The sample comprised PBMCs. Receptor source: a woman aged 35 to 49 in good health and CMV-seropositive. CDR3s leave out the opening cysteine and the closing phenylalanine or tryptophan.

v_gene,CDR3aa
TRBV4-2,ASSQKQPSYGYT
TRBV4-3,ASSQLSGRAAYEQY
TRBV6-6,ASSSVRGRGGQPQH
TRBV6-6,ASPRDREADEQY
TRBV5-6,ASSLPSGGIPLVHNEQF
TRBV5-4,ASSLAGGPRETQY
TRBV18,ASSPPHGAESNEQF
TRBV6-1,ASRVQGAFGETQY
TRBV5-4,ASHGTGDLNTEAF
TRBV30,AWSRAEELF
TRBV9,ASSVEGGNTEAF
TRBV2,ASSDQTDSYEQY
TRBV18,ASSQDRGNGNTIY
TRBV2,ASRQGGTGELF
TRBV18,ASSPQGEGEAF
TRBV18,ASSPVAGVNSHEQF
TRBV5-6,ASKTARRPYEQY
TRBV5-1,ASSTGTGSYEQY